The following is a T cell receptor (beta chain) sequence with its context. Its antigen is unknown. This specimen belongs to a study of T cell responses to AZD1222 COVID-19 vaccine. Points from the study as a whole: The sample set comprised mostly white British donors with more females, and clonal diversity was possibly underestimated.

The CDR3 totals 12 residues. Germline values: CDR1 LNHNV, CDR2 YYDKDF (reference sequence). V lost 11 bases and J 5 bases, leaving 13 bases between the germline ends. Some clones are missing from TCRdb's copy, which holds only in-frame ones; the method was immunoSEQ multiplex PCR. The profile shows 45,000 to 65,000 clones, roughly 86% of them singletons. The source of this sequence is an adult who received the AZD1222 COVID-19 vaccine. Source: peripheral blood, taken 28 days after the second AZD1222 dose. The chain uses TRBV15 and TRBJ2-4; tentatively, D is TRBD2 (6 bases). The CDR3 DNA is TGTGCCGACCGGGAGCCGGAAAACATTCAGTACTTC. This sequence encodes CADREPENIQYF.